These 3 T cell receptor beta chains were sequenced from one sample in a study of breast tumors, draining lymph nodes, adjacent tissues. One entry per CDR3 protein results from TCRdb running MiXCR on the multiplex PCR reads. The profile shows roughly 19,000 distinct CDR3 sequences, 50% of them singletons. Sequenced input: breast tumor tissue. These TCRs come from a female donor with breast cancer. Some clones in this sample may be carry-over from other donors' samples.

This clonotype appeared many times. The rearrangement uses TRBV5-1 and TRBJ1-1; tentatively, D is TRBD1 (6 bases). CDR1 is SGHRS, CDR2 YFSETQ, per germline. The CDR3 covers 14 residues. Deletions cut 0 bases from V and 1 base from J, with 7 bases between. The CDR3 loop is CASSLARGNTEAFF. The CDR3 region has the DNA TGCGCCAGCAGCTTGGCCAGGGGGAACACTGAAGCTTTCTTT.

The chain carries TRBV6-1 and TRBJ2-7; TRBD2 aligns across 16 bases. This CDR3 spans 18 amino acids. Germline trimming cut 1 base from V and 6 bases from J; bases unmatched to any gene: 9. Germline CDR1 MNHNS, CDR2 SASEGT. The CDR3: CASSEVGTSGRAPGEQYF. Written as DNA, the CDR3 is TGTGCCAGCAGTGAAGTGGGGACTAGCGGGAGGGCCCCTGGCGAGCAGTACTTC.

The V and J genes are TRBV20-1 and TRBJ2-5, with 9 bases aligning to TRBD2. The CDR3 length is 16 residues. Germline V gives CDR1 DFQATT, CDR2 SNEGSKA (reference sequence). Unmatched junction bases numbered 12, after V lost 3 bases and J lost 4 bases. The CDR3 region has the DNA TGCAGTGCTAGTAGTTCGGGAGGCGGGAGGGGAGAGACCCAGTACTTC. This gives the protein CSASSSGGGRGETQYF.